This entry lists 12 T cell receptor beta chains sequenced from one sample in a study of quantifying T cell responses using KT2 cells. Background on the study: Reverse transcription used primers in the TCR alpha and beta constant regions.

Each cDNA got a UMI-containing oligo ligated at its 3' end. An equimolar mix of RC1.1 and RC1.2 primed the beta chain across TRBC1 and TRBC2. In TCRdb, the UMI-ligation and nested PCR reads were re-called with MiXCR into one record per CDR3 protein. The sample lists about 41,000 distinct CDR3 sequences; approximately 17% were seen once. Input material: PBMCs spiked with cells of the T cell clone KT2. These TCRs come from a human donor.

CDR3 coding DNA: TGTGCCAGCAGTTACTCGAAACAGGGGACCGATGGCTACACCTTC. Amino acid sequence: CASSYSKQGTDGYTF. The rearrangement joins TRBV6-5 to TRBJ1-2; 7 nucleotides line up with TRBD1. The germline V gene has CDR1 MNHEY and CDR2 SVGAGI. There are 15 residues in the CDR3. V shed 0 bases and J 6 bases; nucleotides not matched to a gene: 7.

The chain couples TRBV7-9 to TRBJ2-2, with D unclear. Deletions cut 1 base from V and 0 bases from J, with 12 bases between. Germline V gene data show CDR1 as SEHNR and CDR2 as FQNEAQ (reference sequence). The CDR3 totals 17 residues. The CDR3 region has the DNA TGTGCCAGCAGCTTAGGTCTACATATCGCGAACACCGGGGAGCTGTTTTTT. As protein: CASSLGLHIANTGELFF.

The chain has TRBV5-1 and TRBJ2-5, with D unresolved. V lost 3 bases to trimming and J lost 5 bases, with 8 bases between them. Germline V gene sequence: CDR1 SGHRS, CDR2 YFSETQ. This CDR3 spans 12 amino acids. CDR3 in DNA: TGCGCCAGCAGCTACCCGCGGGAGACCCAGTACTTC. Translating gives CASSYPRETQYF. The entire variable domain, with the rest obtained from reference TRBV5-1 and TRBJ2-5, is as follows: KAGVTQTPRYLIKTRGQQVTLSCSPISGHRSVSWYQQTPGQGLQFLFEYFSETQRNKGNFPGRFSGRQFSNSRSEMNVSTLELGDSALYLCASSYPRETQYFGPGTRLLVL.

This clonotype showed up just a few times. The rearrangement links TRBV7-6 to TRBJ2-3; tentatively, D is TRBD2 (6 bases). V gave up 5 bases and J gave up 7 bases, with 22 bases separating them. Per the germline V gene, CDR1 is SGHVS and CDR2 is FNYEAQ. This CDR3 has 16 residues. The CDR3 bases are TGTGCCAGCAGCCTTGGGACGGACCTGGGGGGAAATACGCAGTATTTT. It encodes CASSLGTDLGGNTQYF.

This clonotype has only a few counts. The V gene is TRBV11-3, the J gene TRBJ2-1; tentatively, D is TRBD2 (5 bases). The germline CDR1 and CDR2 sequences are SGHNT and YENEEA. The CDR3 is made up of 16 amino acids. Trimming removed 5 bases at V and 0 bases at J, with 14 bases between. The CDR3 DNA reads TGTGCCAGCAGCCCAAAGCGGAGTGGCTCCTACAATGAGCAGTTCTTC. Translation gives CASSPKRSGSYNEQFF.

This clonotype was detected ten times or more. CDR3 loop: CASSSLDRILNEQFF. The CDR3 bases are TGTGCCAGCTCCTCACTCGACAGGATTCTCAATGAGCAGTTCTTC. The J gene is TRBJ2-1, the V gene TRBV18; D might be TRBD1 (6 bases). CDR3 length: 15 residues. V was pared by 6 bases and J by 6 bases, with 18 bases between. Germline CDR1 and CDR2: KGHSH and LQKENI.

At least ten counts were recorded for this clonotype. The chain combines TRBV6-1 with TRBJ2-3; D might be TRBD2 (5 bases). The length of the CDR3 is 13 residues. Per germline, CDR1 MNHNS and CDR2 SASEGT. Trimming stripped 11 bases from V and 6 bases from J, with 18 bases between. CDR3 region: CAASWASPDTQYF. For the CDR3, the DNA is TGTGCCGCGTCGTGGGCTAGCCCCGATACGCAGTATTTT.

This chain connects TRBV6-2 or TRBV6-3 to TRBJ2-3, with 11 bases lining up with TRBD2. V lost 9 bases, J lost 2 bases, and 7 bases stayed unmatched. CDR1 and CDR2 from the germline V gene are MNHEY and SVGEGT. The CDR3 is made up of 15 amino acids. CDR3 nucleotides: TGTGCCAGGCCGATTAGCGGGAGGGCCACAGATACGCAGTATTTT. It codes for CARPISGRATDTQYF.

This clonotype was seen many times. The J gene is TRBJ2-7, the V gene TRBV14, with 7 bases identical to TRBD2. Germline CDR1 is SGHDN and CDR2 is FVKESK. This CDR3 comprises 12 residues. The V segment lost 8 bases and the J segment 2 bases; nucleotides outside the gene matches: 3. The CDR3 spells CASGGGAYEQYF. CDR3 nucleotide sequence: TGTGCCAGCGGGGGGGGAGCCTACGAGCAGTACTTC.

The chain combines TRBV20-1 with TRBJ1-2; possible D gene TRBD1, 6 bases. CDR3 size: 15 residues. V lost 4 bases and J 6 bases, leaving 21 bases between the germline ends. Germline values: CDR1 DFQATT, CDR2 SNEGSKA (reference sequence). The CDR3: CSAIPGQREVNGYTF. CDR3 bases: TGCAGTGCTATACCTGGACAGAGAGAAGTAAATGGCTACACCTTC.

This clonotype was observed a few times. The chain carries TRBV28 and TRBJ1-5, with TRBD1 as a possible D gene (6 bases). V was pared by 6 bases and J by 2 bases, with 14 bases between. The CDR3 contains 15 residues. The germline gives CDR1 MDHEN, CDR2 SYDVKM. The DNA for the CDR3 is TGTGCCAGCAGCCCTACAGGGCGACGCAATCAGCCCCAGCATTTT. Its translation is CASSPTGRRNQPQHF.

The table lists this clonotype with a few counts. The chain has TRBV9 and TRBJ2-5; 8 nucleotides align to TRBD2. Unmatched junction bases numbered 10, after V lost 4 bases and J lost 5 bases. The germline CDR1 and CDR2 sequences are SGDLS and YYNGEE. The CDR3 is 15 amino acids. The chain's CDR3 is CASSTSGGAAETQYF. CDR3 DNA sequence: TGTGCCAGCAGCACAAGCGGGGGAGCAGCCGAGACCCAGTACTTC.